A single sample gave rise to the 22 T cell receptor beta chains below, sequenced in a study of blood T cell repertoires in COVID-19. This table comes from immunoSEQ multiplex PCR, and its TCRdb copy is limited to in-frame clones, with some not included. The sample has a few hundred thousand clones, around nine tenths seen once. The specimen sequenced was peripheral blood. Source of these receptors: a woman in her seventies with active or convalescent COVID-19.

The V call is TRBV3-1 (or the pseudogene TRBV3-2), the J call TRBJ2-7; maybe TRBD1 (6 bases). The germline V gene has CDR1 LGHDT and CDR2 YNNKEL (reference sequence). This CDR3 has 14 amino acids. Trimming took 3 bases from V and 3 from J, leaving 12 bases between them. The CDR3 loop reads CASSHRTAVYEQYF. The DNA for the CDR3 is TGTGCCAGCAGCCATAGGACAGCAGTCTACGAGCAGTACTTC.

The chain joins TRBV5-7 to TRBJ1-4; D gene unclear. TRBV5-7 belongs to the ORF category, with a function that is uncertain. The CDR3 covers 15 residues. Trimming took 3 bases from V and 3 from J, leaving 12 bases between them. The CDR3 nucleotides are TGTGCCAGCAGCTGGCTAAAACGGGCTAATGAAAAACTGTTTTTT. Translation: CASSWLKRANEKLFF.

This clone was seen just once. The rearrangement links TRBV12-5 to TRBJ2-7, with D possibly being TRBD2 (7 bases). The CDR3 is 13 amino acids. V was clipped by 3 bases and J by 6 bases, with 12 bases between them. Germline loops: CDR1 LGHNT, CDR2 FRNRAP. CDR3 DNA sequence: TGTGCTAGTGGTTTTGGGGGGGCTAGCGAGCAGTACTTC. Translating it yields CASGFGGASEQYF.

The rearrangement links TRBV7-2 to TRBJ1-1; D remains unclear. This CDR3 region has 13 residues. V lost 3 bases and J lost 2, with 7 bases in between. Germline loops: CDR1 SGHTA, CDR2 FQGNSA. DNA of the CDR3: TGTGCCAGCAGCTTCGAGGAAAACACTGAAGCTTTCTTT. It specifies CASSFEENTEAFF.

The V gene is TRBV10-3, the J gene TRBJ1-5; a weak D match, TRBD1 (5 bases). The V gene lost 6 bases and the J gene lost 6 bases, with 12 bases spanning the gap. CDR1 and CDR2 from the germline V gene are ENHRY and SYGVKD. The CDR3 length is 13 residues. The CDR3 reads CAIRRGTGQPQHF. DNA for the CDR3: TGTGCCATCAGAAGGGGAACAGGTCAGCCCCAGCATTTT.

The sample holds a few counts of this clone. The genes are TRBV3-1 (or the pseudogene TRBV3-2) and TRBJ2-7; 8 nucleotides align to TRBD2. Germline V gives CDR1 LGHDT, CDR2 YNNKEL (reference sequence). With V trimmed by 0 bases and J by 6 bases, 7 bases remained unmatched. The CDR3 has 15 residues. CDR3 loop: CASSQDWRGAGEQYF. CDR3 sequence (DNA): TGTGCCAGCAGCCAAGATTGGCGGGGGGCTGGCGAGCAGTACTTC.

This chain connects TRBV27 to TRBJ1-6; tentatively, D is TRBD1 (5 bases). V was clipped by 0 bases and J by 9 bases, with 15 bases between them. This CDR3 spans 16 amino acids. Germline V gene lookup returns CDR1 MNHEY and CDR2 SMNVEV (reference sequence). The CDR3 nucleotides are TGTGCCAGCAGTTTATCGATTACGGGGGGGATTTCACCCCTCCACTTT. Residues: CASSLSITGGISPLHF.

This clone was seen once. J is TRBJ1-1 and V is TRBV7-2; 8 nucleotides line up with TRBD1. Germline CDR1 and CDR2: SGHTA and FQGNSA. J lost 4 bases, V lost 3 bases, and 4 bases had no gene match. The CDR3 is 14 amino acids. The CDR3 loop is CASSFRTGSTEAFF. CDR3 DNA sequence: TGTGCCAGCAGCTTTAGGACAGGGTCCACTGAAGCTTTCTTT.

The CDR3 protein is CASSSRGTTGELFF. The CDR3 region has the DNA TGTGCCAGCAGTTCCCGGGGAACCACCGGGGAGCTGTTTTTT. The chain links TRBV6-5 to TRBJ2-2; the D gene is possibly TRBD2 (5 bases). Between the trimmed V and J ends, which lost 4 bases and 4 bases, there was a span of 10 bases. The CDR3 is 14 residues long. Per germline, CDR1 MNHEY and CDR2 SVGAGI.

In its sample, this clone was seen a few times. This chain links TRBV6-5 with TRBJ1-5; no definite D call. CDR3 length: 14 residues. Germline CDR1 and CDR2: MNHEY and SVGAGI. V dropped 6 bases and J dropped 4 bases, with 13 bases sitting between them. This chain's CDR3 is CASSLNTENQPQHF. DNA for the CDR3: TGTGCCAGCAGCCTAAATACAGAGAATCAGCCCCAGCATTTT.

In nucleotides, the CDR3 is TGTGCCAGCAGTTCTGGACAGCTAGCTAACTATGGCTACACCTTC. It yields the protein CASSSGQLANYGYTF. This chain connects TRBV27 to TRBJ1-2; tentatively, D is TRBD1 (6 bases). The CDR3 totals 15 residues. The germline V gene has CDR1 MNHEY and CDR2 SMNVEV (reference sequence). V was shortened by 4 bases and J by 0 bases, with 12 bases between the two germline ends.

This clone was picked up a small number of times. The chain joins TRBV15 to TRBJ2-1, with TRBD2 identical over 10 bases. The CDR3 length is 16 residues. V was pared by 0 bases and J by 8 bases, with 7 bases of the junction left unmatched. CDR1 is LNHNV and CDR2 is YYDKDF in the germline V gene (reference sequence). The CDR3 sequence is CATSRDTGLALHEQFF. As DNA, the CDR3 is TGTGCCACCAGCAGAGATACGGGACTAGCGTTACATGAGCAGTTCTTC.

The CDR3 nucleotides are TGTGCCAGCAGTTTTCCGGAGACCCCTGAAGCTTTCTTT. Translating gives CASSFPETPEAFF. The chain has TRBV12-3 or TRBV12-4 and TRBJ1-1; D call uncertain. The CDR3 covers 13 residues. Trimming left V 3 bases short and J 6 bases short, with 11 bases between.

CDR3 sequence reads: CASSFGQVSYNSPLHF. The CDR3 DNA sequence: TGTGCCAGCAGCTTTGGACAGGTCTCCTATAATTCACCCCTCCACTTT. The chain recombines TRBV11-1 with TRBJ1-6; 7 nucleotides align to TRBD1. The V segment lost 3 bases and the J segment 0 bases; nucleotides outside the gene matches: 2. The germline V gene has CDR1 SGHAT and CDR2 FQDESV (reference sequence). The CDR3 is 16 residues long.

This rearrangement joins TRBV27 to TRBJ2-7, with 8 bases that match TRBD1. The V segment lost 5 bases and the J segment 7 bases; nucleotides outside the gene matches: 16. This CDR3 comprises 16 residues. Germline V gene data show CDR1 as MNHEY and CDR2 as SMNVEV (reference sequence). CDR3: CASSKNPGQAIGEQYF. The CDR3 DNA reads as TGTGCCAGCAGTAAAAATCCGGGACAGGCCATAGGTGAGCAGTACTTC.

Worth noting for this clone: Distinct nucleotide sequences in the sample also encode this CDR3. V gene TRBV27 combines with J gene TRBJ1-6, with TRBD1 matching over 10 bases. Trimming removed 2 bases from V and 7 bases from J; junction bases left unmatched: 2. The length of the CDR3 is 15 residues. CDR1 and CDR2 from the germline V gene are MNHEY and SMNVEV (reference sequence). CDR3 sequence: CASSLGGQGNSPLHF. CDR3 DNA sequence: TGTGCCAGCAGTTTAGGGGGACAGGGGAATTCACCCCTCCACTTT.

J is TRBJ2-2 and V is TRBV10-3; 9 bases match TRBD2. From germline, CDR1 is ENHRY and CDR2 SYGVKD. The V segment lost 11 bases and the J segment 3 bases; nucleotides outside the gene matches: 13. The CDR3 is 16 residues long. CDR3 in DNA: TGTGCCGTATCCCCAGCGGGGGGTACCGACACCGGGGAGCTGTTTTTT. Translating gives CAVSPAGGTDTGELFF.

The V and J genes are TRBV20-1 and TRBJ2-5; D uncertain. Trimming removed 4 bases at V and 5 bases at J, with 5 bases between. The germline gives CDR1 DFQATT, CDR2 SNEGSKA (reference sequence). The CDR3 spans 10 residues. This CDR3 is CSANAETQYF. The CDR3 DNA reads TGCAGTGCTAATGCGGAGACCCAGTACTTC.

The chain carries TRBV7-9 and TRBJ2-7; D is perhaps TRBD1 (6 bases). Germline V gene data show CDR1 as SEHNR and CDR2 as FQNEAQ (reference sequence). Deletions cut 8 bases from V and 5 bases from J, with 19 bases between. The CDR3 sequence is 14 residues long. The CDR3 sequence: CASSLLGGRNEQYF. The CDR3 DNA reads as TGTGCCAGCTCCCTCCTTGGGGGCAGGAACGAGCAGTACTTC.

This sequence joins TRBV3-1 (or the pseudogene TRBV3-2) and TRBJ2-5, with TRBD2 matching 10 bases. Germline values: CDR1 LGHDT, CDR2 YNNKEL (reference sequence). This CDR3 spans 18 amino acids. V dropped 6 bases and J dropped 5; count of bases not matched to a gene: 18. CDR3 nucleotides: TGTGCCAGCAGGGACTTTAGCGGGGGGTTAAGTCTCGGCGAGACCCAGTACTTC. It yields the protein CASRDFSGGLSLGETQYF.

V is TRBV18 and J is TRBJ2-1; D not resolved. Looked up from germline, CDR1 is KGHSH and CDR2 is LQKENI. The length of the CDR3 is 14 residues. V was pared by 3 bases and J by 8 bases, with 14 bases between. CDR3 in amino acids: CASSPPVTVDEQFF. DNA for the CDR3: TGTGCCAGCTCACCCCCAGTCACCGTCGATGAGCAGTTCTTC.

This clone has just a few counts. The V call is TRBV24-1, the J call TRBJ1-2, with 9 bases identical to TRBD1. The CDR3 spans 16 residues. Germline V lookup: CDR1 KGHDR, CDR2 SFDVKD. J gave up 7 bases and V 2 bases, and 10 bases lay outside the gene matches. The CDR3: CATSDSTGGGHSGYTF. CDR3 nucleotide sequence: TGTGCCACCAGTGATTCGACAGGGGGAGGGCACAGTGGCTACACCTTC.